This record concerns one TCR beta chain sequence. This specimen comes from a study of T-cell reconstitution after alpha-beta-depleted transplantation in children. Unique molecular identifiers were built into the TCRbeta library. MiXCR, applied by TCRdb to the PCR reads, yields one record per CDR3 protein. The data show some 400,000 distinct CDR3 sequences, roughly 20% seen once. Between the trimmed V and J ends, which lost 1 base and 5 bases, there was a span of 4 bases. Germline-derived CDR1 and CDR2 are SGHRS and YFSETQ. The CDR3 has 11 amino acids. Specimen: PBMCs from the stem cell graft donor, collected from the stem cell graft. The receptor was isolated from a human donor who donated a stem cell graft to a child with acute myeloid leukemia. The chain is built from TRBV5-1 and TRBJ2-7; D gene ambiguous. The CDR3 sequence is CASSLNNEQYF. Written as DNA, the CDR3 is TGCGCCAGCAGCTTGAACAACGAGCAGTACTTC.